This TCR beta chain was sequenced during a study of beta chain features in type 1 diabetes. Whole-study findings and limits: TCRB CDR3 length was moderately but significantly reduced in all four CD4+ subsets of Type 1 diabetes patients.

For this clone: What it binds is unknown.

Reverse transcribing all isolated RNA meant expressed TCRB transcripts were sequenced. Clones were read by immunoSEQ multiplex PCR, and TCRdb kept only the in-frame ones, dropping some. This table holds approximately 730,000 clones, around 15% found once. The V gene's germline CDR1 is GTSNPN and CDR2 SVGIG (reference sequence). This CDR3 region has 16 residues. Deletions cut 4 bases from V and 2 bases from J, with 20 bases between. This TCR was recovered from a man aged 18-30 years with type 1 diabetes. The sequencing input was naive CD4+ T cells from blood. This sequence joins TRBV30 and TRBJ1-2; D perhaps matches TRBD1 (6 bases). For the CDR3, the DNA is TGTGCCTGGACTCTAGGACAGTCAACTTCCAACTATGGCTACACCTTC. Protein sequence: CAWTLGQSTSNYGYTF.